This TCR beta chain was recovered during a study of CD8 T cells in ankylosing spondylitis. Study-wide points: About 8 highly homologous variants formed a TCR beta motif that appeared characteristic of ankylosing spondylitis blood.

The CDR3 extends over 15 amino acids. V gave up 7 bases and J gave up 8 bases; unmatched junction bases: 13. Germline-derived CDR1 and CDR2 are MNHEY and SMNVEV (reference sequence). This clonotype was detected only a few times. The antigen is undetermined. Each CDR3 protein gets one entry after TCRdb re-called the 5' RACE reads with MiXCR. The table shows over 200,000 distinct CDR3 sequences, with approximately 20% occurring only once. The chain joins TRBV27 to TRBJ2-1; 8 nucleotides agree with TRBD2. The sample taken for sequencing was blood, either unsorted or a sorted T cell fraction (not recorded which). This clonotype was sampled from a male donor with ankylosing spondylitis. CDR3 bases: TGTGCCAGCACCACCTGGAGCGGGAGTATCGATGAGCAGTTCTTC. Protein: CASTTWSGSIDEQFF.